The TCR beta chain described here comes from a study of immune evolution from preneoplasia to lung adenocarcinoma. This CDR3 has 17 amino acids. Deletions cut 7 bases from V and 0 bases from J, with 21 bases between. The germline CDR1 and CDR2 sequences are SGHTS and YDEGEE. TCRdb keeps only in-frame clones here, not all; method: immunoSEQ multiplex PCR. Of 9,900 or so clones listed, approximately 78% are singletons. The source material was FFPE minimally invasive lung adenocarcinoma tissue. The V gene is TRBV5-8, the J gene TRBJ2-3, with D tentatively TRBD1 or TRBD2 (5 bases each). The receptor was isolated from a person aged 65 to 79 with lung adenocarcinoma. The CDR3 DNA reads TGTGCCAGCCCCACCGTCCCCGGGACGCATAGCACAGATACGCAGTATTTT. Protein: CASPTVPGTHSTDTQYF.